This TCR beta chain was observed in a study of shared clonotypes between healthy human individuals. Study in general: Donors consisted of two women and a few men between 18 and 49. Overall study findings and caveats: When compared with the clonotypes that were shared by all four sorted-subset donors, the non-shared clonotypes turned out to have lower generation probabilities. The study drew on few donors, limiting represented genetic and exposure-history diversity.

Germline V gives CDR1 SGHTA, CDR2 FQGNSA. Trimming took 5 bases from V and 4 from J, leaving 8 bases between them. The CDR3 covers 12 residues. Produced via immunoSEQ multiplex PCR; TCRdb's table is partial and in-frame only. The sample lists 2 million to 2.5 million clones, approximately 93% occurring once. To note about this clone: Its antigen is as yet unknown.

This chain uses TRBV7-2 with TRBJ1-1; D is perhaps TRBD1 (5 bases). The specimen sequenced was naive CD4+ T cells from PBMCs. Subset reported: CD45RA+ positively selected. The clonotype was recovered from a man in his late teens or twenties in good health. Some clones in this sample may be carry-over from other donors' samples. CDR3 DNA sequence: TGTGCCAGCAGCCCAAGGGGCACTGAAGCTTTCTTT. It codes for CASSPRGTEAFF.